The present TCR beta chain was sequenced within a study of cytomegalovirus exposure and HLA in healthy donors. Study outcomes and limitations: Previously analyzed data showed that most TCR beta V segments were productive at a frequency of about 87% or about 30%. Some V segments could not be told apart, so they were left out, TRBV6-2 and TRBV6-3 among them. A later analysis by the authors found several of the most significant clusters apparently linked to common viral pathogens.

Donors counted as nominally healthy when sampled, yet unrecorded immune exposures were likely. A multiplex PCR was run with 60 Vbeta primers and 13 Jbeta primers. Using immunoSEQ multiplex PCR, the repertoire was profiled, and TCRdb retains in-frame clones only, with some absent. The profile shows 75,000 to 100,000 clones, more than 60% of them singletons. Losses at the gene ends were 0 bases for V and 3 bases for J; bases not matched to a gene: 7. The CDR3 has 17 residues. Germline CDR1 reads SGHRS; CDR2 reads YFSETQ. A few counts support this clone. What it binds is unknown. This receptor was obtained from a man in his sixties in good health and CMV-seropositive. The gene calls are TRBV5-1 and TRBJ1-1; 11 bases align to TRBD1. The sequencing sample was made of PBMCs. The CDR3 is CASSLEDRGQWYTEAFF. In nucleotides, the CDR3 is TGCGCCAGCAGCTTGGAGGACAGGGGGCAATGGTACACTGAAGCTTTCTTT.